Each of the 26 T cell receptor beta chains below was sequenced from the same sample in a study of long-term antiretroviral therapy in people with HIV. This was the immunoSEQ v3.0 assay at survey level. Sequencing was performed with immunoSEQ multiplex PCR; in TCRdb, only in-frame clones are kept and a portion is missing. The sample lists about 25,000 clones, roughly 80% occurring once. The sample in question was unsorted PBMCs, obtained 2.1 years after starting antiretroviral therapy. Every receptor here comes from a man aged 30 to 45 with HIV.

This sequence joins TRBV5-4 and TRBJ2-3; no clear D gene. The germline V gene has CDR1 SGHNT and CDR2 YYREEE (reference sequence). V lost 4 bases, J lost 6 bases, and 9 bases lay in between. CDR3 length: 12 residues. The CDR3 DNA follows: TGTGCCAGCAGCCTTCCCTTGGATACGCAGTATTTT. It encodes CASSLPLDTQYF.

This clone turned up a few times. This sequence joins TRBV6-1 and TRBJ2-7; no clear D gene. Germline V gene lookup returns CDR1 MNHNS and CDR2 SASEGT. V lost 6 bases to trimming and J lost 4 bases, with 10 bases between them. This CDR3 spans 12 amino acids. The DNA for the CDR3 is TGTGCCAGCAGGGCCCCGTTGTACGAGCAGTACTTC. Translating it yields CASRAPLYEQYF.

The chain's CDR3 is CASSLRLAGGRDTQYF. DNA of the CDR3: TGTGCCAGCAGCCTCCGACTAGCGGGAGGGCGGGATACGCAGTATTTT. V and J are TRBV7-2 and TRBJ2-3, with TRBD2 matching 14 bases. Germline-derived CDR1 and CDR2 are SGHTA and FQGNSA. This CDR3 has 16 amino acids. The ends lost 5 bases at V and 6 bases at J; junction bases unmatched: 7.

The chain is built from TRBV5-1 and TRBJ2-3; D is ambiguous. Germline loops: CDR1 SGHRS, CDR2 YFSETQ. V dropped 0 bases and J dropped 0 bases, with 8 bases sitting between them. The CDR3 is made up of 15 amino acids. CDR3 region: CASSLGLGSTDTQYF. In nucleotides, the CDR3 is TGCGCCAGCAGCTTGGGTCTAGGCAGCACAGATACGCAGTATTTT.

The chain is built from TRBV27 and TRBJ1-4; perhaps TRBD1 as D (5 bases). This CDR3 is 15 amino acids long. V gave up 2 bases and J gave up 3 bases, with 10 bases separating them. Germline values: CDR1 MNHEY, CDR2 SMNVEV (reference sequence). CDR3 nucleotide sequence: TGTGCCAGCAGTTTACTGGGGGGGGCTAATGAAAAACTGTTTTTT. Protein: CASSLLGGANEKLFF.

The chain couples TRBV6-6 to TRBJ2-2, with TRBD1 matching 12 bases. V was clipped by 6 bases and J by 4 bases; unmatched bases: 6. CDR1 MNHNY and CDR2 SVGAGI come from the germline V gene (reference sequence). This CDR3 comprises 16 residues. The CDR3: CASSPGTGGSTGELFF. The CDR3 nucleotides read TGTGCCAGCAGCCCCGGGACAGGGGGCTCCACCGGGGAGCTGTTTTTT.

J is TRBJ1-5 and V is TRBV30; D ambiguous. V lost 5 bases and J 9 bases, leaving 14 bases between the germline ends. Germline assignment: CDR1 GTSNPN and CDR2 SVGIG (reference sequence). The CDR3 length is 12 residues. CDR3 protein: CAWADSHRPQHF. The CDR3 bases are TGTGCCTGGGCTGACTCCCACCGGCCCCAGCATTTT.

This clone has only a few counts. The chain combines TRBV27 with TRBJ1-1, with D unresolved. V lost 5 bases and J 4 bases, leaving 20 bases between the germline ends. Germline V gene sequence: CDR1 MNHEY, CDR2 SMNVEV (reference sequence). The CDR3 sequence is 16 residues long. The CDR3 DNA reads as TGTGCCAGCAGTAGGATGCATGATAGGCTGAGCACTGAAGCTTTCTTT. Protein product: CASSRMHDRLSTEAFF.

This clone was detected only a few times. The gene calls are TRBV2 and TRBJ2-7, with 7 bases that match TRBD1. The V and J ends lost 1 base and 3 bases, in that order; junction bases with no gene match: 3. This CDR3 comprises 14 residues. Germline CDR1 SNHLY, CDR2 FYNNEI. CDR3 amino acids: CASSEVAGGYEQYF. The CDR3 region has the DNA TGTGCCAGCAGTGAAGTGGCAGGGGGCTACGAGCAGTACTTC.

The genes are TRBV7-2 and TRBJ2-7; no firm D call. The CDR3 has 13 amino acids. The V gene lost 5 bases and the J gene lost 3 bases, with 11 bases spanning the gap. Germline loops: CDR1 SGHTA, CDR2 FQGNSA. In DNA form, the CDR3 reads TGTGCCAGCAGCCTTGCAGGTATCTACGAGCAGTACTTC. Translation: CASSLAGIYEQYF.

The V call is TRBV19, the J call TRBJ2-7; TRBD1 or TRBD2 may be the D gene (5 bases each). V lost 5 bases and J lost 3, with 11 bases in between. Germline V lookup: CDR1 LNHDA, CDR2 SQIVND (reference sequence). The CDR3 spans 13 residues. The CDR3 reads CASSAGASYEQYF. Written as DNA, the CDR3 is TGTGCCAGTAGTGCCGGGGCTAGCTACGAGCAGTACTTC.

The chain links TRBV5-6 to TRBJ2-2; D is ambiguous. The CDR3 totals 16 residues. With 4 bases removed from V and 0 bases from J, the gap between germline ends came to 13 bases. Germline V gives CDR1 SGHDT, CDR2 YYEEEE. The CDR3 nucleotides are TGTGCCAGCAGCACATTTGTGGTAGCGAACACCGGGGAGCTGTTTTTT. It specifies CASSTFVVANTGELFF.

This sequence joins TRBV2 and TRBJ2-2, with D hard to call. The germline CDR1 and CDR2 sequences are SNHLY and FYNNEI. Trimming cost V 6 bases and J 9 bases, with 17 bases left between them. The CDR3 length is 14 residues. This CDR3 reads CASSGETPPRELFF. CDR3 DNA: TGTGCCAGCAGCGGAGAGACTCCCCCGCGGGAGCTGTTTTTT.

The gene calls are TRBV6-5 and TRBJ2-3, with unresolved D. CDR1 and CDR2 (germline): MNHEY, SVGAGI. The CDR3 covers 15 residues. The V end lost 2 bases, the J end lost 0 bases, and 9 bases lay between the germline ends. The chain's CDR3 is CASSYDPGSTDTQYF. The CDR3 DNA reads as TGTGCCAGCAGTTACGACCCGGGTAGCACAGATACGCAGTATTTT.

This rearrangement joins TRBV12-5 to TRBJ1-2, with D unresolved. Germline CDR1 and CDR2: LGHNT and FRNRAP. CDR3 length: 14 residues. V lost 0 bases, J lost 4 bases, and 9 bases lay in between. CDR3 in amino acids: CASGLVGKLYGYTF. CDR3 bases: TGTGCTAGTGGTTTGGTAGGAAAACTCTATGGCTACACCTTC.

The chain employs TRBV7-2 and TRBJ2-3; either TRBD1 or TRBD2 may fit D (7 bases each). The CDR3 is 13 amino acids. Germline V gives CDR1 SGHTA, CDR2 FQGNSA. Trimming pared 6 bases from V and 5 bases from J, leaving 12 bases between. The CDR3 coding sequence is TGTGCCAGCAGGCAGGGGGGGCGAGATACGCAGTATTTT. Its protein product is CASRQGGRDTQYF. The variable domain in full, completed from reference TRBV7-2 and TRBJ2-3, reads GAGVSQSPSNKVTEKGKDVELRCDPISGHTALYWYRQSLGQGLEFLIYFQGNSAPDKSGLPSDRFSAERTGGSVSTLTIQRTQQEDSAVYLCASRQGGRDTQYFGPGTRLTVL.

The chain has TRBV13 and TRBJ1-5; D ambiguous. The V end lost 5 bases, the J end lost 6 bases, and 14 bases lay between the germline ends. The CDR3 consists of 14 residues. Germline CDR1 reads PRHDT; CDR2 reads FYEKMQ (reference sequence). The CDR3 DNA sequence: TGTGCCAGCAGCCTCAATCGCCAACGTCAGCCCCAGCATTTT. This encodes CASSLNRQRQPQHF.

The chain combines TRBV7-2 with TRBJ1-5; TRBD1 matches at 9 bases. CDR1 is SGHTA, CDR2 FQGNSA, per germline. V was pared by 2 bases and J by 2 bases, with 10 bases of the junction left unmatched. This CDR3 is built from 18 residues. Written as DNA, the CDR3 is TGTGCCAGCAGCTTAAGTGGACAGGGGCTTAGGGGCAATCAGCCCCAGCATTTT. Encoded protein: CASSLSGQGLRGNQPQHF.

The chain couples TRBV5-1 to TRBJ2-2; a weak D match, TRBD2 (6 bases). This CDR3 has 16 amino acids. Germline V gene lookup returns CDR1 SGHRS and CDR2 YFSETQ. V shed 3 bases and J shed 4 bases, with 16 bases lying between them. The CDR3 reads CASSSPRGWGTGELFF. The CDR3 nucleotides are TGCGCCAGCAGCTCGCCCCGGGGGTGGGGCACCGGGGAGCTGTTTTTT. The variable domain in full, with the rest retrieved from reference TRBV5-1 and TRBJ2-2, is KAGVTQTPRYLIKTRGQQVTLSCSPISGHRSVSWYQQTPGQGLQFLFEYFSETQRNKGNFPGRFSGRQFSNSRSEMNVSTLELGDSALYLCASSSPRGWGTGELFFGEGSRLTVL.

This clone was counted between two and nine times. The genes are TRBV6-5 and TRBJ1-2; TRBD1 matches 7 bases. CDR3 size: 14 residues. Looked up from germline, CDR1 is MNHEY and CDR2 is SVGAGI. Trimming took 4 bases from V and 4 from J; bases not matched to a gene: 6. CDR3 protein: CASSSDGTVYGYTF. CDR3 in DNA: TGTGCCAGCAGTTCGGATGGGACAGTCTATGGCTACACCTTC.

Here the CDR3 DNA reads TGTGCCAGCAGTTCGCCCGGCAGGAACACTGAAGCTTTCTTT. Amino acid sequence: CASSSPGRNTEAFF. This chain connects TRBV6-6 to TRBJ1-1, with no clear D. Per germline, CDR1 MNHNY and CDR2 SVGAGI (reference sequence). V lost 4 bases and J 1 base, leaving 10 bases between the germline ends. CDR3 length: 14 amino acids.

The chain combines TRBV27 with TRBJ2-7; a possible D gene is TRBD1 (6 bases). Germline values: CDR1 MNHEY, CDR2 SMNVEV (reference sequence). With 5 bases removed from V and 4 bases from J, the gap between germline ends came to 21 bases. The CDR3 has 16 residues. The CDR3 region has the DNA TGTGCCAGCAGTACCGTCGGACAGCGGACCCCTTACGAGCAGTACTTC. It yields the protein CASSTVGQRTPYEQYF.

In this sample, this clone turned up once. The CDR3 nucleotides read TGTGCCAGTAGTCTCCAGGGGGGGAGCGGGTCCTACGAGCAGTACTTC. This sequence encodes CASSLQGGSGSYEQYF. The gene calls are TRBV19 and TRBJ2-7; D is tentatively TRBD1 or TRBD2 (7 bases each). V was clipped by 5 bases and J by 1 base, with 18 bases between them. CDR1 and CDR2 from the germline V gene are LNHDA and SQIVND (reference sequence). This CDR3 is built from 16 residues.

The chain carries TRBV2 and TRBJ2-3; 8 nucleotides agree with TRBD1. The CDR3 is made up of 14 amino acids. From germline, CDR1 is SNHLY and CDR2 FYNNEI. J gave up 1 base and V 6 bases, and 3 bases lay outside the gene matches. DNA for the CDR3: TGTGCCAGCAGACAGGGGGGTCGCACAGATACGCAGTATTTT. This sequence encodes CASRQGGRTDTQYF.

V is TRBV5-6 and J is TRBJ1-2; D not certain. With 0 bases removed from V and 3 bases from J, the gap between germline ends came to 9 bases. The CDR3 is made up of 14 amino acids. Germline CDR1 reads SGHDT; CDR2 reads YYEEEE. Written as DNA, the CDR3 is TGTGCCAGCAGCTTGGGGGTAATCGACTATGGCTACACCTTC. Translation gives CASSLGVIDYGYTF. Variable domain in full (rest from reference TRBV5-6 and TRBJ1-2): DAGVTQSPTHLIKTRGQQVTLRCSPKSGHDTVSWYQQALGQGPQFIFQYYEEEERQRGNFPDRFSGHQFPNYSSELNVNALLLGDSALYLCASSLGVIDYGYTFGSGTRLTVV.

The chain couples TRBV29-1 to TRBJ2-5; unclear D gene. Germline V lookup: CDR1 SQVTM, CDR2 ANQGSEA. V was shortened by 7 bases and J by 4 bases, with 13 bases between the two germline ends. The CDR3 spans 12 residues. For the CDR3, the DNA is TGCAGCGGCCATCCTTCGGGAGAGACCCAGTACTTC. Its protein product is CSGHPSGETQYF.